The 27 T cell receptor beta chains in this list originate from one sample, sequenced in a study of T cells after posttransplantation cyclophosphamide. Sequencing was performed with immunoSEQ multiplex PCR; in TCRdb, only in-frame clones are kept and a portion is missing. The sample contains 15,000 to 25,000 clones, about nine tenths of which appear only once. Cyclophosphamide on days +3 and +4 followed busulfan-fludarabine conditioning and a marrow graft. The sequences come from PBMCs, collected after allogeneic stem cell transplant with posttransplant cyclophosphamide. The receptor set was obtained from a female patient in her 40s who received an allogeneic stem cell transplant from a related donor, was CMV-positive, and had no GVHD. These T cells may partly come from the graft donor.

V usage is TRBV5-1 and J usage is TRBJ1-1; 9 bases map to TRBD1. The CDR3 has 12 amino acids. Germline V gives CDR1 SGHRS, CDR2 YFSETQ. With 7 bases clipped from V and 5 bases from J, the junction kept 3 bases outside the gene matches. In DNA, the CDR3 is TGCGCCAGCGGGACAGGGTATACTGAAGCTTTCTTT. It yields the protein CASGTGYTEAFF.

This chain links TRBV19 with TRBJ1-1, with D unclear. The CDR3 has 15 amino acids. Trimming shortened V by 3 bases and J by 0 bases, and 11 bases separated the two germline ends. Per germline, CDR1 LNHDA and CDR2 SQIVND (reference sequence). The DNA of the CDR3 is TGTGCCAGTAGTATTCGAACAGACATGAACACTGAAGCTTTCTTT. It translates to CASSIRTDMNTEAFF. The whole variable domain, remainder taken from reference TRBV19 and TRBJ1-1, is DGGITQSPKYLFRKEGQNVTLSCEQNLNHDAMYWYRQDPGQGLRLIYYSQIVNDFQKGDIAEGYSVSREKKESFPLTVTSAQKNPTAFYLCASSIRTDMNTEAFFGQGTRLTVV.

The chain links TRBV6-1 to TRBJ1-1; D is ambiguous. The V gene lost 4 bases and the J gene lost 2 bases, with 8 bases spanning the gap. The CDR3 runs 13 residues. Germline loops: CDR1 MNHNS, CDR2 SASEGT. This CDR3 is CASSASDNTEAFF. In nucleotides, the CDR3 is TGTGCCAGCAGTGCTTCAGATAACACTGAAGCTTTCTTT.

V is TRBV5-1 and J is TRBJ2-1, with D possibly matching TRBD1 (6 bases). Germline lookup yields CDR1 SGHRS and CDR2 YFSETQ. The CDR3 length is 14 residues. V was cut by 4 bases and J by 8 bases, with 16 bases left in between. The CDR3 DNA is TGCGCCAGCAGCACCCGATACAGGGACCATGAGCAGTTCTTC. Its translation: CASSTRYRDHEQFF.

CDR3 bases: TGTGCCAGCAGTGACGAGAGAGGGCCTCAGCCCCAGCATTTT. Amino acids: CASSDERGPQPQHF. The rearrangement joins TRBV6-4 to TRBJ1-5, with D hard to call. CDR3 length equals 14 residues. The ends were cut back, 2 bases at V and 6 bases at J, with 11 bases in the middle. Germline CDR1 and CDR2: MRHNA and SNTAGT.

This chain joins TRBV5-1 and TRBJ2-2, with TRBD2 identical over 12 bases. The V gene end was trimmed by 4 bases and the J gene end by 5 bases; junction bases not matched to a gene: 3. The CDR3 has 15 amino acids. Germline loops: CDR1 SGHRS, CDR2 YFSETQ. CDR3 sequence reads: CASSPGTSGTGELFF. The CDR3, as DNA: TGCGCCAGCAGCCCCGGGACTAGCGGGACCGGGGAGCTGTTTTTT.

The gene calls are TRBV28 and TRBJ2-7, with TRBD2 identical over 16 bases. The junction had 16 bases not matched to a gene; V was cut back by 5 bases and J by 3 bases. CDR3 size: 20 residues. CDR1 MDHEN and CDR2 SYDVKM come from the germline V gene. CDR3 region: CASSKQPGTSGRGSSYEQYF. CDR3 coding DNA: TGTGCCAGCAGTAAACAACCCGGGACTAGCGGGAGGGGGAGTAGCTACGAGCAGTACTTC.

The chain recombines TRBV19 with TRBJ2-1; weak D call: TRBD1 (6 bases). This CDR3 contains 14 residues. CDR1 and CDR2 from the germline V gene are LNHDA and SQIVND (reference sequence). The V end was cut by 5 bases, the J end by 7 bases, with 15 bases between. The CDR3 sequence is CASSPTGTRNEQFF. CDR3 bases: TGTGCCAGTAGTCCCACCGGGACAAGAAATGAGCAGTTCTTC.

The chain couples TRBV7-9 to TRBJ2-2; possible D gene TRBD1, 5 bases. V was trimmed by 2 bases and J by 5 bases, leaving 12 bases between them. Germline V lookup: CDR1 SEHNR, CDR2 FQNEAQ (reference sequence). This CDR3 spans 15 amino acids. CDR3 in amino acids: CASSLYRLQTGELFF. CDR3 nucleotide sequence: TGTGCCAGCAGCTTATACAGGCTCCAGACCGGGGAGCTGTTTTTT.

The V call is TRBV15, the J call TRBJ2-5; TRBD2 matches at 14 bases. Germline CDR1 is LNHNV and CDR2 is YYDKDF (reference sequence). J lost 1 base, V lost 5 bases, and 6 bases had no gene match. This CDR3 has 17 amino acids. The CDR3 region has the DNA TGTGCCACCAGCGCCCGGACTAGCGGGAGGTTCCAAGAGACCCAGTACTTC. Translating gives CATSARTSGRFQETQYF.

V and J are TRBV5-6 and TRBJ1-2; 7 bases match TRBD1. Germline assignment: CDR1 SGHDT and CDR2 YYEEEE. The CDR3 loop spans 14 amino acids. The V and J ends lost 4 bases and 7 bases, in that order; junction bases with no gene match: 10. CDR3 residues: CASSGTGAGRGYTF. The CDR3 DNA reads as TGTGCCAGCAGCGGAACAGGGGCAGGACGTGGCTACACCTTC.

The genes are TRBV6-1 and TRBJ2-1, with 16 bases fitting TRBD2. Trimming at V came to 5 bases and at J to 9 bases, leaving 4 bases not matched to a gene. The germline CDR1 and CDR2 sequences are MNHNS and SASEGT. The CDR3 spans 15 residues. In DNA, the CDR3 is TGTGCCAGCAGTTCCGGGACTAGCGGGAGGGGTGAGCAGTTCTTC. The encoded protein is CASSSGTSGRGEQFF.

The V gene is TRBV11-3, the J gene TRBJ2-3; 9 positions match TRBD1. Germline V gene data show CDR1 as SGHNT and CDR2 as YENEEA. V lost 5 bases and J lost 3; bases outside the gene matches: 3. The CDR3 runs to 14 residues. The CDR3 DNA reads TGTGCCAGCAGCACAGGGGGCTCTACAGATACGCAGTATTTT. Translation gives CASSTGGSTDTQYF.

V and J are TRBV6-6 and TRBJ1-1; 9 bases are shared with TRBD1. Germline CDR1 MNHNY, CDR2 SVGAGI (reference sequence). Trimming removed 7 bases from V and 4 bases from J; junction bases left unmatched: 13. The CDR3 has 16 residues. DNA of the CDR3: TGTGCCAGCACCCCCGATTCGGGACAGGGAATCACTGAAGCTTTCTTT. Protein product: CASTPDSGQGITEAFF.

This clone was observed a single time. CDR3 loop: CASSVGSGQPQHF. Here the CDR3 DNA reads TGTGCCAGCAGCGTAGGATCGGGTCAGCCCCAGCATTTT. The V call is TRBV9, the J call TRBJ1-5; D is ambiguous. The CDR3 extends over 13 amino acids. Trimming took off 0 bases at V and 6 bases at J, with 7 bases between the two ends. Germline loops: CDR1 SGDLS, CDR2 YYNGEE.

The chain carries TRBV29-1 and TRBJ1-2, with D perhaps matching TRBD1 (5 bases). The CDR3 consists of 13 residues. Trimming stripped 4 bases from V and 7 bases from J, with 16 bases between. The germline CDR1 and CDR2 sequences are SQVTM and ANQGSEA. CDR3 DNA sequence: TGCAGCGTTGCCCCCATCGGGGGTCGTGGCTACACCTTC. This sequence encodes CSVAPIGGRGYTF.

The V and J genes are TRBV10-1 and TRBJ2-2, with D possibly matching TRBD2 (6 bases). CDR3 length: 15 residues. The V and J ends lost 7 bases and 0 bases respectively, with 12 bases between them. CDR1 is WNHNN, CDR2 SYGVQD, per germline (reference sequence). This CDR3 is CASTPGGANTGELFF. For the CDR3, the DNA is TGCGCCAGCACCCCCGGAGGGGCGAACACCGGGGAGCTGTTTTTT.

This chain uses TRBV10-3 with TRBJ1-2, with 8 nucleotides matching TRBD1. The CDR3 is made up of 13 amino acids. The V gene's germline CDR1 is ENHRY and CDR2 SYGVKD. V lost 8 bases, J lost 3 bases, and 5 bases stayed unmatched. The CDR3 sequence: CAIAGQGHYGYTF. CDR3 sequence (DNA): TGTGCCATCGCTGGACAGGGACACTATGGCTACACCTTC.

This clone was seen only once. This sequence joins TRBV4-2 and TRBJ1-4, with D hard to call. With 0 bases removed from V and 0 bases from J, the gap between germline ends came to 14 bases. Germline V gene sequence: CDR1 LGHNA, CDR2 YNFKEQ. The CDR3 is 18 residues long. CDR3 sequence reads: CASSQDLAGHTTNEKLFF. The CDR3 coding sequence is TGTGCCAGCAGCCAAGATCTAGCAGGTCATACAACTAATGAAAAACTGTTTTTT.

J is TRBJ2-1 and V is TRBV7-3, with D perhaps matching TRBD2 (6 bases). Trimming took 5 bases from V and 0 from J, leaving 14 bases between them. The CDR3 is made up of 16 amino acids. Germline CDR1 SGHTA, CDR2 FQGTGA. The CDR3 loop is CASSRLASSSYNEQFF. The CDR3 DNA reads TGTGCCAGCAGCCGGCTAGCGTCTAGCTCCTACAATGAGCAGTTCTTC. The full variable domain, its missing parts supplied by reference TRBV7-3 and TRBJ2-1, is GAGVSQTPSNKVTEKGKYVELRCDPISGHTALYWYRQSLGQGPEFLIYFQGTGAADDSGLPNDRFFAVRPEGSVSTLKIQRTERGDSAVYLCASSRLASSSYNEQFFGPGTRLTVL.

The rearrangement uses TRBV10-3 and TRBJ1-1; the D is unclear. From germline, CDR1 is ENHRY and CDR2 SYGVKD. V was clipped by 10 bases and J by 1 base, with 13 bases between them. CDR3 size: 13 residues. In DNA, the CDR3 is TGTGCCAGCCGCCGGGAGGGGAACACTGAAGCTTTCTTT. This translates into CASRREGNTEAFF.

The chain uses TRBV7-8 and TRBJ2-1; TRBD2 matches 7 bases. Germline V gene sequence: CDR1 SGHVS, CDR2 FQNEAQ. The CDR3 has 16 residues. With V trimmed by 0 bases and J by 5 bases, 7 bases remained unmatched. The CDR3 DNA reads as TGTGCCAGCAGCTTAGCTTCTATAGCGGGTCACAATGAGCAGTTCTTC. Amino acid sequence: CASSLASIAGHNEQFF.

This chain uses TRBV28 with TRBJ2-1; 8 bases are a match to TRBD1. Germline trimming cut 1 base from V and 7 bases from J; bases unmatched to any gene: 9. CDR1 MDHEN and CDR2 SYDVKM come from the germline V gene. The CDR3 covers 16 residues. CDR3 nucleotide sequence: TGTGCCAGCAGTTTATCAACAGGGGGTGTTTGGAATGAGCAGTTCTTC. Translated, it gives CASSLSTGGVWNEQFF.

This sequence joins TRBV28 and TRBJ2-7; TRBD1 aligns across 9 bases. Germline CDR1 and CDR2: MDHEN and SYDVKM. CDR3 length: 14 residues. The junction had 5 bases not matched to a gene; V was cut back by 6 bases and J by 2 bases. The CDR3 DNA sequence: TGTGCCAGCAGCTCGGGACAGGGTCCCTACGAGCAGTACTTC. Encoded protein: CASSSGQGPYEQYF.

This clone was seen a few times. Here the CDR3 reads CASSSNRGTGANVLTF. In DNA form, the CDR3 reads TGTGCCAGCAGTTCCAACAGGGGGACTGGGGCCAACGTCCTGACTTTC. The rearrangement uses TRBV27 and TRBJ2-6; TRBD1 aligns across 8 bases. Germline CDR1 and CDR2: MNHEY and SMNVEV (reference sequence). CDR3 length equals 16 residues. V lost 4 bases and J lost 2; bases outside the gene matches: 4.

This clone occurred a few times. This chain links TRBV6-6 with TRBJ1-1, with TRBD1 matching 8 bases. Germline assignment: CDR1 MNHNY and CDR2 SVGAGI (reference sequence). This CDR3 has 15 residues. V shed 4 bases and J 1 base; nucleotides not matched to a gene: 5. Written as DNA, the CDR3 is TGTGCCAGCAGTTCGACAGGGGATCCGAACACTGAAGCTTTCTTT. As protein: CASSSTGDPNTEAFF.

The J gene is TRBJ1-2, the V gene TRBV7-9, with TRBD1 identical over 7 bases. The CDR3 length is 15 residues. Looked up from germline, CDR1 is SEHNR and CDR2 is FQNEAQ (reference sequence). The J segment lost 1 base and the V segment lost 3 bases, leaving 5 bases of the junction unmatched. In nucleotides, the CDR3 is TGTGCCAGCAGCTTGGCAGGGGGGAGTAACTATGGCTACACCTTC. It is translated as CASSLAGGSNYGYTF.